The rows below give T cell receptor beta chains drawn from one sample of a study of T cell responses to AZD1222 COVID-19 vaccine. Data came from immunoSEQ multiplex PCR; TCRdb stores just in-frame clones and leaves some out. Here the sample spans roughly 34,000 clones, approximately 91% being singletons. The sample consisted of peripheral blood, taken on day 0 of AZD1222 vaccination. The source is an adult in good health. The CDR3 runs from the conserved cysteine through the conserved F or W. Each record gives: CDR3 length, J gene, V gene, D gene, clone size, CDR3 protein, CDR3 DNA. A D gene is named only where the DNA matches it firmly. Clone size is shown for a subset of rows, as once, few, many or a class of expanded clone.

length: 14; J: TRBJ1-1; V: TRBV6-1; D: -; size: -; CDR3: CASSEDTSGRDIEW; DNA: TGTGCCAGCAGTGAAGACACCTCGGGCCGGGACATAGAATGG
length: 14; J: TRBJ2-6; V: TRBV9; D: -; size: -; CDR3: CASSVGSGANVLTF; DNA: TGTGCCAGCAGCGTGGGGTCTGGGGCCAACGTCCTGACTTTC
length: 15; J: TRBJ1-6; V: TRBV9; D: -; size: once; CDR3: CASSPGRSYNSPLHF; DNA: TGTGCCAGCAGCCCCGGTCGGTCCTATAATTCACCCCTCCACTTT
length: 13; J: TRBJ2-7; V: TRBV6-5; D: TRBD2; size: -; CDR3: CASKRAGGSQQYF; DNA: TGTGCCAGCAAAAGGGCGGGAGGTTCTCAGCAGTACTTC
length: 13; J: TRBJ2-1; V: TRBV28; D: -; size: -; CDR3: CASRPLGGNEQFF; DNA: TGTGCCAGCAGACCTCTAGGGGGGAATGAGCAGTTCTTC
length: 17; J: TRBJ2-3; V: TRBV28; D: TRBD2; size: -; CDR3: CASSIIGQSSGRVAQYF; DNA: TGTGCCAGCAGCATCATAGGACAGTCGAGCGGGAGGGTGGCGCAGTATTTT
length: 11; J: TRBJ1-1; V: TRBV19; D: -; size: -; CDR3: CASSIATEAFF; DNA: TGTGCCAGTAGTATCGCTACTGAAGCTTTCTTT
length: 15; J: TRBJ2-5; V: TRBV6-2/TRBV6-3; D: -; size: -; CDR3: CASSKSGLTVETQYF; DNA: TGTGCCAGCAGTAAATCGGGTCTCACCGTGGAGACCCAGTACTTC
length: 16; J: TRBJ2-7; V: TRBV3-1/TRBV3-2; D: TRBD1; size: -; CDR3: CASSHHLAGTGDEQYF; DNA: TGTGCCAGCAGCCACCACTTAGCCGGGACAGGGGACGAGCAGTACTTC
length: 14; J: TRBJ1-2; V: TRBV19; D: -; size: -; CDR3: CASIMEYFTYGYTF; DNA: TGTGCCAGTATTATGGAGTATTTCACCTATGGCTACACCTTC
length: 14; J: TRBJ1-2; V: TRBV7-9; D: -; size: -; CDR3: CASSPDRSGYGYTF; DNA: TGTGCCAGCAGCCCCGACCGATCGGGGTATGGCTACACCTTC
length: 15; J: TRBJ2-3; V: TRBV6-4; D: TRBD1; size: -; CDR3: CASSTGQGGSDTQYF; DNA: TGTGCCAGCAGCACGGGACAGGGGGGCTCAGATACGCAGTATTTT
length: 12; J: TRBJ1-2; V: TRBV5-5; D: -; size: -; CDR3: CASSRDQGGYTF; DNA: TGTGCCAGCAGTCGGGACCAGGGAGGCTACACCTTC
length: 15; J: TRBJ2-1; V: TRBV28; D: TRBD1; size: -; CDR3: CASSLFRTGDYEQFF; DNA: TGTGCCAGCAGTTTGTTTCGGACAGGGGATTATGAGCAGTTCTTC
length: 13; J: TRBJ1-2; V: TRBV29-1; D: -; size: once; CDR3: CSVEGGANYGYTF; DNA: TGCAGCGTTGAAGGGGGAGCTAACTATGGCTACACCTTC
length: 13; J: TRBJ1-2; V: TRBV12-3/TRBV12-4; D: TRBD1; size: -; CDR3: CASSWDRVYGYTF; DNA: TGTGCCAGCAGCTGGGACAGAGTCTATGGCTACACCTTC
length: 15; J: TRBJ1-4; V: TRBV7-9; D: TRBD1; size: few; CDR3: CASSRDSPTNEKLFF; DNA: TGTGCCAGCAGCCGGGACAGCCCAACTAATGAAAAACTGTTTTTT
length: 14; J: TRBJ2-2; V: TRBV4-3; D: -; size: -; CDR3: CASSPIPGLGELFF; DNA: TGCGCCAGCAGCCCCATACCGGGGCTCGGGGAGCTGTTTTTT
length: 17; J: TRBJ1-4; V: TRBV5-1; D: TRBD1; size: -; CDR3: CASSRGQGARANEKLFF; DNA: TGCGCCAGCAGCCGAGGACAGGGGGCGCGAGCTAATGAAAAACTGTTTTTT
length: 16; J: TRBJ2-7; V: TRBV14; D: TRBD2; size: -; CDR3: CASSQGILAAFQEQYF; DNA: TGTGCCAGCAGCCAAGGAATTCTAGCGGCTTTTCAAGAGCAGTACTTC
length: 15; J: TRBJ2-1; V: TRBV27; D: -; size: -; CDR3: CASREGGGTYNEQFF; DNA: TGTGCCAGCAGAGAAGGGGGAGGCACCTACAATGAGCAGTTCTTC
length: 16; J: TRBJ1-2; V: TRBV19; D: TRBD1; size: -; CDR3: CASSMTTDRGYYGYTF; DNA: TGTGCCAGTAGTATGACCACCGACAGGGGGTACTATGGCTACACCTTC
length: 18; J: TRBJ1-5; V: TRBV12-5; D: -; size: -; CDR3: CASGRTTSGEYSNQPQHF; DNA: TGTGCTAGTGGGCGCACAACTTCAGGTGAATATAGCAATCAGCCCCAGCATTTT
length: 13; J: TRBJ2-2; V: TRBV28; D: -; size: few; CDR3: CASSLVGAGELFF; DNA: TGTGCCAGCAGTTTAGTAGGAGCCGGGGAGCTGTTTTTT
length: 13; J: TRBJ2-1; V: TRBV19; D: -; size: -; CDR3: CASSRTDHNEQFF; DNA: TGTGCCAGTAGTAGGACAGACCACAATGAGCAGTTCTTC
length: 15; J: TRBJ2-1; V: TRBV7-9; D: -; size: -; CDR3: CASSLQSGVHNEQFF; DNA: TGTGCCAGCAGCTTACAGTCGGGCGTCCACAATGAGCAGTTCTTC
length: 16; J: TRBJ2-2; V: TRBV27; D: -; size: -; CDR3: CASSLRASVSTGELFF; DNA: TGTGCCAGCAGTTTACGGGCTAGCGTCTCGACCGGGGAGCTGTTTTTT
length: 13; J: TRBJ2-7; V: TRBV7-9; D: -; size: -; CDR3: CASSSGGYYEQYF; DNA: TGTGCCAGCAGCTCGGGCGGCTACTACGAGCAGTACTTC
length: 16; J: TRBJ2-1; V: TRBV7-9; D: TRBD2; size: -; CDR3: CASSPTWREGINEQFF; DNA: TGTGCCAGCAGCCCCACTTGGCGGGAGGGCATCAATGAGCAGTTCTTC
length: 14; J: TRBJ2-7; V: TRBV7-2; D: -; size: -; CDR3: CASSSPGIPYEQYF; DNA: TGTGCCAGCAGCTCGCCAGGAATCCCTTACGAGCAGTACTTC
length: 17; J: TRBJ2-2; V: TRBV29-1; D: TRBD2; size: -; CDR3: CSVAGATSGGNTGELFF; DNA: TGCAGCGTTGCCGGGGCCACTAGCGGGGGGAACACCGGGGAGCTGTTTTTT
length: 13; J: TRBJ1-2; V: TRBV9; D: -; size: -; CDR3: CASSPGPAGGYTF; DNA: TGTGCCAGCAGCCCAGGCCCGGCGGGGGGCTACACCTTC
length: 16; J: TRBJ2-1; V: TRBV7-8; D: TRBD2; size: -; CDR3: CASSPRPAGGTGEQFF; DNA: TGTGCCAGCAGCCCCCGGCCAGCGGGAGGGACAGGTGAGCAGTTCTTC
length: 16; J: TRBJ2-5; V: TRBV13; D: TRBD2; size: -; CDR3: CASTAGTSGSSKTQYF; DNA: TGTGCCAGCACAGCAGGGACTAGCGGGAGTTCAAAGACCCAGTACTTC
length: 13; J: TRBJ2-3; V: TRBV5-1; D: -; size: -; CDR3: CASSLGGTDTQYF; DNA: TGCGCCAGCAGCTTGGGCGGGACAGATACGCAGTATTTT
length: 14; J: TRBJ1-5; V: TRBV2; D: -; size: -; CDR3: CASQNRVSNQPQHF; DNA: TGTGCCAGCCAAAACAGGGTTAGCAATCAGCCCCAGCATTTT
length: 14; J: TRBJ2-1; V: TRBV6-4; D: -; size: -; CDR3: CASSKSQDYNEQFF; DNA: TGTGCCAGCAGCAAATCACAGGATTACAATGAGCAGTTCTTC
length: 15; J: TRBJ2-7; V: TRBV6-2/TRBV6-3; D: -; size: -; CDR3: CASSYTNPSRYEQYF; DNA: TGTGCCAGCAGTTACACAAACCCTTCTCGGTACGAGCAGTACTTC
length: 18; J: TRBJ1-6; V: TRBV28; D: TRBD1; size: -; CDR3: CASGMRTGQTKSNSPLHF; DNA: TGTGCCAGCGGGATGCGGACAGGACAGACCAAGAGTAATTCACCCCTCCACTTT
length: 15; J: TRBJ2-1; V: TRBV5-4; D: TRBD2; size: -; CDR3: CASSTGLAIGDEQFF; DNA: TGTGCCAGCAGCACGGGACTAGCGATTGGGGATGAGCAGTTCTTC
length: 16; J: TRBJ2-3; V: TRBV3-1/TRBV3-2; D: TRBD2; size: -; CDR3: CASSHSPSTSGDTQYF; DNA: TGTGCCAGCAGCCACTCTCCGTCGACTAGCGGGGATACGCAGTATTTT
length: 13; J: TRBJ2-7; V: TRBV10-3; D: -; size: -; CDR3: CAISPGRHYEQYF; DNA: TGTGCCATCAGCCCGGGACGGCACTACGAGCAGTACTTC
length: 15; J: TRBJ1-2; V: TRBV6-1; D: -; size: -; CDR3: CASSDLTRSSYGYTF; DNA: TGTGCCAGCAGTGACCTGACACGCTCGTCGTATGGCTACACCTTC
length: 15; J: TRBJ2-7; V: TRBV11-2; D: -; size: -; CDR3: CASSFETGQTYEQYF; DNA: TGTGCCAGCAGCTTCGAGACAGGTCAGACCTACGAGCAGTACTTC